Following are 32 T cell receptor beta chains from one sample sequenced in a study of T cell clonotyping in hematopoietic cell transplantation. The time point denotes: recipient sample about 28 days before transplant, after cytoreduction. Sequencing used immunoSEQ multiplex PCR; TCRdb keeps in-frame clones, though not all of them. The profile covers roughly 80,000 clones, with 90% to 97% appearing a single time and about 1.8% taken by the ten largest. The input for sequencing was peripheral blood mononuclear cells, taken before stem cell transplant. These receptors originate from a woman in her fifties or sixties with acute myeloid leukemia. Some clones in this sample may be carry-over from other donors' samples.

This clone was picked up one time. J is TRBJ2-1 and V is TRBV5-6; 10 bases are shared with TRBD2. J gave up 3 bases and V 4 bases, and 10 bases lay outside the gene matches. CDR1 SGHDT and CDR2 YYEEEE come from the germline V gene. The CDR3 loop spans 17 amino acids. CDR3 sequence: CASSKTQTSGNYNEQFF. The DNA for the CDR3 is TGTGCCAGCAGCAAAACACAAACTAGCGGGAACTACAATGAGCAGTTCTTC.

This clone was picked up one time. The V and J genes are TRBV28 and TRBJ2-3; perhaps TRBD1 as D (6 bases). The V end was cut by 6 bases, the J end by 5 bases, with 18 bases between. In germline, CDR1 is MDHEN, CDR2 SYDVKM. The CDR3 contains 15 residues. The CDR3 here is CASRKTGALGDTQYF. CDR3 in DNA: TGTGCCAGCAGAAAGACAGGCGCCCTGGGAGATACGCAGTATTTT.

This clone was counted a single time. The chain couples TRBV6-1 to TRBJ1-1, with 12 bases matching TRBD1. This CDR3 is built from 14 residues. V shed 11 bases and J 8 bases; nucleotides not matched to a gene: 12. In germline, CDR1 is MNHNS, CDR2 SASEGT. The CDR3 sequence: CASGQGALGAEAFF. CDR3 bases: TGTGCCTCGGGACAGGGGGCCTTAGGTGCAGAAGCTTTCTTT.

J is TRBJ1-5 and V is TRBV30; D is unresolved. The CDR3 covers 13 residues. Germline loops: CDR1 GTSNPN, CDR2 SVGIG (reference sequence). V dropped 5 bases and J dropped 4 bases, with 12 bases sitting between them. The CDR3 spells CAWASLGNQPQHF. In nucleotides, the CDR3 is TGTGCCTGGGCGTCATTAGGAAATCAGCCCCAGCATTTT.

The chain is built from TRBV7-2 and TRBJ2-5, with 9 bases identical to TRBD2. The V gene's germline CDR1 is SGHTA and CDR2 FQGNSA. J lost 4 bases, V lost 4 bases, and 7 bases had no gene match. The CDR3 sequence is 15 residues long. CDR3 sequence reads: CASSSLGLARETQYF. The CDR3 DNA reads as TGTGCCAGCAGCTCCCTGGGACTAGCACGAGAGACCCAGTACTTC.

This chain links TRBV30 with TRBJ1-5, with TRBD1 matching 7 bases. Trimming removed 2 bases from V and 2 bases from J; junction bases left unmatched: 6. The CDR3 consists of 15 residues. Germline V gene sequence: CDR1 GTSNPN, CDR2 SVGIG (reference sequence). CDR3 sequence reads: CAWSSGTVGNQPQHF. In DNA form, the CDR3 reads TGTGCCTGGAGTTCCGGGACAGTGGGCAATCAGCCCCAGCATTTT.

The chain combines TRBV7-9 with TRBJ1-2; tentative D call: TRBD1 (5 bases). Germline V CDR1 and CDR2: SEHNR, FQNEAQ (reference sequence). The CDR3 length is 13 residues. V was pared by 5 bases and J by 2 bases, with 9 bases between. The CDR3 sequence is CASSSRDNYGYTF. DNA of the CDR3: TGTGCCAGCAGCAGCAGGGACAACTATGGCTACACCTTC. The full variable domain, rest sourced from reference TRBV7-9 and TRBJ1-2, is DTGVSQNPRHKITKRGQNVTFRCDPISEHNRLYWYRQTLGQGPEFLTYFQNEAQLEKSRLLSDRFSAERPKGSFSTLEIQRTEQGDSAMYLCASSSRDNYGYTFGSGTRLTVV.

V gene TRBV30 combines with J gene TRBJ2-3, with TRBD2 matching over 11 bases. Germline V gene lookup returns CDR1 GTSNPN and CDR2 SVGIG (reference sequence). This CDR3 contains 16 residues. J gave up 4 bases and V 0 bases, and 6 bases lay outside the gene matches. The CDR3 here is CAWSVISGRVADTQYF. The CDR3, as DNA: TGTGCCTGGAGTGTTATTAGCGGGAGGGTAGCAGATACGCAGTATTTT.

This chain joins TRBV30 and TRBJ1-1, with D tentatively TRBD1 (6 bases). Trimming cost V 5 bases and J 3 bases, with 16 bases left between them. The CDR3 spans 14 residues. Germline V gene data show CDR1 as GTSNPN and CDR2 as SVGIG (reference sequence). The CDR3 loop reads CAWVRTAKDTEAFF. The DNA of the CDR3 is TGTGCCTGGGTCCGGACAGCAAAAGACACTGAAGCTTTCTTT. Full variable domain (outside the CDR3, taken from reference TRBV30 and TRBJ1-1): SQTIHQWPATLVQPVGSPLSLECTVEGTSNPNLYWYRQAAGRGLQLLFYSVGIGQISSEVPQNLSASRPQDRQFILSSKKLLLSDSGFYLCAWVRTAKDTEAFFGQGTRLTVV.

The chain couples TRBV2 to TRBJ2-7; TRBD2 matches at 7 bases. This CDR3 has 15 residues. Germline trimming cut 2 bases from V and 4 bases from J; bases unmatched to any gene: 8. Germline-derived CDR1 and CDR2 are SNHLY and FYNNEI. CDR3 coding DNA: TGTGCCAGCAGTGAAATGGGCGGGAGCGGGTACGAGCAGTACTTC. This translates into CASSEMGGSGYEQYF.

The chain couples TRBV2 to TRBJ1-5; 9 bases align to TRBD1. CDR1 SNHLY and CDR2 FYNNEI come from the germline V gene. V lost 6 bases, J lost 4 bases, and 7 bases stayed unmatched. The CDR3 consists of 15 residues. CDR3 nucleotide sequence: TGTGCCAGCAGGTCAGACAGGGGGGGTAATCAGCCCCAGCATTTT. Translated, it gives CASRSDRGGNQPQHF.

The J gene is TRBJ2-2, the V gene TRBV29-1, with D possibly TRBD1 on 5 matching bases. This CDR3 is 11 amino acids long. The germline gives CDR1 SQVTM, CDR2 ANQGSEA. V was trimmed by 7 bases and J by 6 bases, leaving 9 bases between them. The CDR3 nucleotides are TGCAGCGCCGTAGGGGCCGGGGAGCTGTTTTTT. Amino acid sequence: CSAVGAGELFF.

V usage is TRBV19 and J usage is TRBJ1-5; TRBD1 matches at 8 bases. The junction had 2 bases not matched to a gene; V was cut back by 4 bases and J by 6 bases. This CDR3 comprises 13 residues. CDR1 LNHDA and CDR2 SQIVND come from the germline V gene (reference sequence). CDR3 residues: CASSNDRGQPQHF. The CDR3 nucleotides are TGTGCCAGTAGTAACGACAGGGGTCAGCCCCAGCATTTT.

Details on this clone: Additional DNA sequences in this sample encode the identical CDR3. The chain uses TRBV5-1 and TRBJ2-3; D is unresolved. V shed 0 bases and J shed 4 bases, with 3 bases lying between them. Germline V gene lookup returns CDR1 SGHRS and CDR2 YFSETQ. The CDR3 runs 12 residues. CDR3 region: CASSLEADTQYF. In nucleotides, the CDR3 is TGCGCCAGCAGCTTGGAGGCAGATACGCAGTATTTT.

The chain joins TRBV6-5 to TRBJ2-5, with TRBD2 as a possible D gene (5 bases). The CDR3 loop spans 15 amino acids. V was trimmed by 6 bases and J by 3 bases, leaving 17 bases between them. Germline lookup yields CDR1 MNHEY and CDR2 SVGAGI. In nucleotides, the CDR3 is TGTGCCAGCAGCAACCACCAACGGGGTGAAGAGACCCAGTACTTC. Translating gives CASSNHQRGEETQYF.

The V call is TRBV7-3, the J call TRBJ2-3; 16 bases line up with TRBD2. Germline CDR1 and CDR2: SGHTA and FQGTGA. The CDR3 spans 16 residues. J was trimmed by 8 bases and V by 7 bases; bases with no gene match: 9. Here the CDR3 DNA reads TGTGCCAGCACCCTGGGGACTAGCGGGGGGGACGGTACGCAGTATTTT. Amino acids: CASTLGTSGGDGTQYF.

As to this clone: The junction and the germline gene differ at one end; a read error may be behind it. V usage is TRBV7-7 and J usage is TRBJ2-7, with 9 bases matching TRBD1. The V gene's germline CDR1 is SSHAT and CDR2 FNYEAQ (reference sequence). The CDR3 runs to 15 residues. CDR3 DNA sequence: TGTGCTAGCAGCACAGACCCGGGACAGGGTTACGAGCAGTACTTC. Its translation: CASSTDPGQGYEQYF.

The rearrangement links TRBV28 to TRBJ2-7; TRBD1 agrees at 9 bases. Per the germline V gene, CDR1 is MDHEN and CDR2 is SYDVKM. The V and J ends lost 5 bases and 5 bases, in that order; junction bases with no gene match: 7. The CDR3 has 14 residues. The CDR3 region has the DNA TGTGCCAGCAGTCCGGGACAGGGAACCCACGAGCAGTACTTC. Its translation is CASSPGQGTHEQYF.

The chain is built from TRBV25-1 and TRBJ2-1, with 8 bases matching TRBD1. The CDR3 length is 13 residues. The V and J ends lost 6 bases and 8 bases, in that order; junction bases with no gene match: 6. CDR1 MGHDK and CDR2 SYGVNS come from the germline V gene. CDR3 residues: CASRWTGSHEQFF. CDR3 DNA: TGTGCCAGCAGGTGGACAGGGAGCCATGAGCAGTTCTTC.

CDR3 region: CASSLLGYSNQPQHF. As DNA, the CDR3 is TGTGCCAGCAGTTTACTGGGGTATAGCAATCAGCCCCAGCATTTT. The genes are TRBV27 and TRBJ1-5; no firm D call. The ends were cut back, 2 bases at V and 0 bases at J, with 8 bases in the middle. The CDR3 has 15 amino acids. Looked up from germline, CDR1 is MNHEY and CDR2 is SMNVEV (reference sequence).

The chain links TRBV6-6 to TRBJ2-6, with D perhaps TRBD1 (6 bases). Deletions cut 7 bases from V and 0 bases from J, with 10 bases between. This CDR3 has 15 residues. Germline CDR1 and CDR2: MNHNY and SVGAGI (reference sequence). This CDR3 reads CASKDSASGANVLTF. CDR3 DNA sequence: TGTGCCAGCAAGGACAGTGCCTCTGGGGCCAACGTCCTGACTTTC.

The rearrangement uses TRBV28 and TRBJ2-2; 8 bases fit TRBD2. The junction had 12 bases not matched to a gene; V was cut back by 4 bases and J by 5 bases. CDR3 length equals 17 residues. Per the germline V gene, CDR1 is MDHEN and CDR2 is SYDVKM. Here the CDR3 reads CASSSRRGTRITGELFF. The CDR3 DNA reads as TGTGCCAGCAGTTCTAGGCGGGGGACTAGGATAACCGGGGAGCTGTTTTTT.

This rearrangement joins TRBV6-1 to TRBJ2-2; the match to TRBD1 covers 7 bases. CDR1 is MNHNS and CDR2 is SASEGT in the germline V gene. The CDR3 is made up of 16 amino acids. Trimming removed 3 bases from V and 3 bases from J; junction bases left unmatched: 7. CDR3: CASSEGTVEYTGELFF. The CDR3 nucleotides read TGTGCCAGCAGTGAGGGGACAGTGGAATACACCGGGGAGCTGTTTTTT.

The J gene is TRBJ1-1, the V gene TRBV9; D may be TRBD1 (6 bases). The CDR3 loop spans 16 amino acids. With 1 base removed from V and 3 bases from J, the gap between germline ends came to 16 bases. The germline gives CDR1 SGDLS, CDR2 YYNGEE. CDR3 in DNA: TGTGCCAGCAGCGTAACCCCTAGCAGGGGAGACACTGAAGCTTTCTTT. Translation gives CASSVTPSRGDTEAFF.

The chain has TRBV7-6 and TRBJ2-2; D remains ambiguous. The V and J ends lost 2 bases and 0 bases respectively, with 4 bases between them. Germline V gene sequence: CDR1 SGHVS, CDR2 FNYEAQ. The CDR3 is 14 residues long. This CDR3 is CASSLFSNTGELFF. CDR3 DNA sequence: TGTGCCAGCAGCTTATTTTCGAACACCGGGGAGCTGTTTTTT.

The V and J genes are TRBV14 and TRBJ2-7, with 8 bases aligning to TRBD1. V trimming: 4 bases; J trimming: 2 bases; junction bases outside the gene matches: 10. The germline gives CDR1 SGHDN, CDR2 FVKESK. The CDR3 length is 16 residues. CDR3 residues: CASSPPKGQAAYEQYF. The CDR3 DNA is TGTGCCAGCAGCCCCCCGAAGGGACAGGCGGCCTACGAGCAGTACTTC. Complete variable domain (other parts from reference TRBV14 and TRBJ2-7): EAGVTQFPSHSVIEKGQTVTLRCDPISGHDNLYWYRRVMGKEIKFLLHFVKESKQDESGMPNNRFLAERTGGTYSTLKVQPAELEDSGVYFCASSPPKGQAAYEQYFGPGTRLTVT.

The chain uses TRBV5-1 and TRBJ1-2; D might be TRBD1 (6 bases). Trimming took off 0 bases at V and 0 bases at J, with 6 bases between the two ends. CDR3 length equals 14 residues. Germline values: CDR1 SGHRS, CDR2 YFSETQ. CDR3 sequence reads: CASSLGTANYGYTF. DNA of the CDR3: TGCGCCAGCAGCTTGGGGACAGCTAACTATGGCTACACCTTC.

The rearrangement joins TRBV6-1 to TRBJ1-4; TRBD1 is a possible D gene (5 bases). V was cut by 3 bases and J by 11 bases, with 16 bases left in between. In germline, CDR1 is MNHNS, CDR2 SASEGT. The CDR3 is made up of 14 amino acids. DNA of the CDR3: TGTGCCAGCAGTGACCCGGGACGGCTGGGTAAACTGTTTTTT. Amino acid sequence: CASSDPGRLGKLFF.

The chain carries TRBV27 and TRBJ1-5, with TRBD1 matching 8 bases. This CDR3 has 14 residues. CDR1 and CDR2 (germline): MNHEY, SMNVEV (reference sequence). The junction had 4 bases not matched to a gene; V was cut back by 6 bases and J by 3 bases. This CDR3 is CASRDRATNQPQHF. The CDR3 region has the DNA TGTGCCAGCAGGGACAGGGCTACCAATCAGCCCCAGCATTTT.

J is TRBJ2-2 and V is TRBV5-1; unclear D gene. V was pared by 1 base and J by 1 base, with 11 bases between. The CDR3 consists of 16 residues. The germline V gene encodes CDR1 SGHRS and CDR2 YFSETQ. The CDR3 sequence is CASSLTGGMNTGELFF. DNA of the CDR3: TGCGCCAGCAGCTTGACGGGTGGGATGAACACCGGGGAGCTGTTTTTT.

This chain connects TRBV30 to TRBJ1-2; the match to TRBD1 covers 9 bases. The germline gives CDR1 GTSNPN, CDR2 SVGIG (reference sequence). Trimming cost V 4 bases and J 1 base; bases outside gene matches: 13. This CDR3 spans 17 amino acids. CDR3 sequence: CAWMEGWGDRVNYGYTF. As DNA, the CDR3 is TGTGCCTGGATGGAGGGTTGGGGGGACAGGGTTAACTATGGCTACACCTTC.

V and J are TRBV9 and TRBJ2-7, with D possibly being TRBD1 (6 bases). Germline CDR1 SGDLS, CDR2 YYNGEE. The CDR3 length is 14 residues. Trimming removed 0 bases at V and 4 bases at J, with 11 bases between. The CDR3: CASSVEQGWYEQYF. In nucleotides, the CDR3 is TGTGCCAGCAGCGTAGAACAGGGCTGGTACGAGCAGTACTTC. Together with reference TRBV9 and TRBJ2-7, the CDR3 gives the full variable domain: DSGVTQTPKHLITATGQRVTLRCSPRSGDLSVYWYQQSLDQGLQFLIQYYNGEERAKGNILERFSAQQFPDLHSELNLSSLELGDSALYFCASSVEQGWYEQYFGPGTRLTVT.